This entry features one T cell receptor beta chain sequence. The antigen is undetermined. This entry is derived from a study of beta chain features in type 1 diabetes. Study outcomes and limitations: Shorter TCRB CDR3s, moderately but significantly so, were found in Type 1 diabetes patients in all four CD4+ subsets.

J gave up 4 bases and V 3 bases, and 8 bases lay outside the gene matches. Germline V gene data show CDR1 as SGHRS and CDR2 as YFSETQ. CDR3 length: 15 residues. Sequencing targeted expressed TCRB transcripts, as all isolated RNA had been reverse transcribed. Millions of reads was the average for naive, central memory and regulatory T cell samples. Method: immunoSEQ multiplex PCR; TCRdb's copy keeps in-frame clones and lacks some. The table lists over 350,000 clones, about 14% of them singletons. This clonotype was sampled from a woman aged 18 to 35 in good health. Sequencing was performed on naive CD4+ T cells from blood. This chain links TRBV5-1 with TRBJ2-5, with 8 bases fitting TRBD2. The CDR3 loop is CASSSSPLAGETQYF. CDR3 coding DNA: TGCGCCAGCAGCTCCTCGCCCCTAGCGGGAGAGACCCAGTACTTC. The whole variable domain, filled in from reference TRBV5-1 and TRBJ2-5, reads KAGVTQTPRYLIKTRGQQVTLSCSPISGHRSVSWYQQTPGQGLQFLFEYFSETQRNKGNFPGRFSGRQFSNSRSEMNVSTLELGDSALYLCASSSSPLAGETQYFGPGTRLLVL.